The 14 T cell receptor beta chains below were found in one sample sequenced in a study of blood T cell repertoires in COVID-19 (dated by TCRdb to about 2020). Receptor amplification or capture employed the immunoSEQ multiplex PCR assay. TCRdb re-hosts the immuneACCESS table, in-frame sequences only. Its copies lack some clones; in the studies checked, an unresolved V gene accounts for under half of them, and the cause for the rest is not known. The sample table contains roughly 200,000 clones; only one count was recorded for roughly 80% of them. Roughly 9.6% of the sample is taken by the ten largest. Sequenced: peripheral blood. The receptors originated from a woman in her thirties or forties with COVID-19, enrolled during active disease.

The gene calls are TRBV6-5 and TRBJ2-5; possible D gene TRBD1, 5 bases. The V gene lost 6 bases and the J gene lost 4 bases, with 12 bases spanning the gap. The CDR3 covers 13 residues. CDR1 is MNHEY and CDR2 is SVGAGI in the germline V gene. CDR3: CASSGQGRETQYF. DNA of the CDR3: TGTGCCAGCAGCGGTCAGGGAAGAGAGACCCAGTACTTC.

The genes are TRBV30 and TRBJ1-5; tentative D call: TRBD1 (6 bases). The germline V and J ends were trimmed by 2 bases and 5 bases, with 10 bases remaining between them. The CDR3 has 13 residues. Germline V CDR1 and CDR2: GTSNPN, SVGIG (reference sequence). Here the CDR3 DNA reads TGTGCCTGGAGTCACAGGGTGGATCAGCCCCAGCATTTT. Translated, it gives CAWSHRVDQPQHF.

The gene calls are TRBV11-2 and TRBJ2-1; a weak D match, TRBD1 (5 bases). The germline CDR1 and CDR2 sequences are SGHAT and FQNNGV. V was shortened by 1 base and J by 9 bases, with 10 bases between the two germline ends. The CDR3 length is 13 residues. CDR3 nucleotides: TGTGCCAGCAGCTTAGTACAGGTCGGTGAGCAGTTCTTC. Encoded protein: CASSLVQVGEQFF.

CDR3 nucleotides: TGTGCCAGCTGGGAGCGCAGGGGAACTAATGAAAAACTGTTTTTT. Its translation: CASWERRGTNEKLFF. The chain combines TRBV2 with TRBJ1-4; possibly TRBD1 for D (6 bases). CDR3 length: 15 residues. V lost 8 bases and J 1 base, leaving 14 bases between the germline ends. In germline, CDR1 is SNHLY, CDR2 FYNNEI.

V and J are TRBV27 and TRBJ1-5; D uncertain. This CDR3 has 13 amino acids. Trimming cost V 5 bases and J 5 bases, with 10 bases left between them. Per germline, CDR1 MNHEY and CDR2 SMNVEV (reference sequence). The chain's CDR3 is CASSQAQYQPQHF. CDR3 in DNA: TGTGCCAGCAGTCAGGCCCAGTATCAGCCCCAGCATTTT.

The chain is built from TRBV6-5 and TRBJ2-1; 7 bases match TRBD1. This CDR3 is 14 amino acids long. Germline CDR1 and CDR2: MNHEY and SVGAGI. The ends lost 5 bases at V and 3 bases at J; junction bases unmatched: 4. The CDR3 DNA sequence: TGTGCCAGCAGTAACAGGGGAAACTACAATGAGCAGTTCTTC. Its protein is CASSNRGNYNEQFF.

This clone was detected only a few times. The genes are TRBV10-3 and TRBJ2-1, with 10 bases that match TRBD2. The trim removed 9 bases at V and 1 base at J, leaving 3 bases unmatched. The length of the CDR3 is 14 residues. Germline CDR1 and CDR2: ENHRY and SYGVKD. The CDR3 region has the DNA TGTGCCATAGAAGCGGGAGGGTCCTACAATGAGCAGTTCTTC. Protein product: CAIEAGGSYNEQFF.

The chain carries TRBV30 and TRBJ1-2; 7 bases align to TRBD1. The CDR3 length is 12 residues. Germline V gives CDR1 GTSNPN, CDR2 SVGIG (reference sequence). Trimming removed 2 bases from V and 6 bases from J; junction bases left unmatched: 3. CDR3 nucleotide sequence: TGTGCCTGGAGTCCACAGGGGCATGGCTACACCTTC. Its protein product is CAWSPQGHGYTF.

V usage is TRBV19 and J usage is TRBJ2-2, with D possibly being TRBD1 (7 bases). The CDR3 length is 18 residues. The germline V and J ends were trimmed by 7 bases and 4 bases, with 25 bases remaining between them. Germline V lookup: CDR1 LNHDA, CDR2 SQIVND (reference sequence). The CDR3 protein is CASKPGEAGGFATGELFF. CDR3 nucleotide sequence: TGTGCCAGTAAGCCAGGCGAGGCAGGGGGGTTCGCCACCGGGGAGCTGTTTTTT.

The genes are TRBV27 and TRBJ1-2; D is possibly TRBD1 (6 bases). With 3 bases removed from V and 4 bases from J, the gap between germline ends came to 12 bases. Germline assignment: CDR1 MNHEY and CDR2 SMNVEV (reference sequence). The CDR3 has 14 amino acids. As DNA, the CDR3 is TGTGCCAGCAGTTTTCGCGGGGGCCCCTATGGCTACACCTTC. As protein: CASSFRGGPYGYTF.

The chain couples TRBV18 to TRBJ2-7, with D perhaps matching TRBD2 (5 bases). V shed 3 bases and J shed 4 bases, with 13 bases lying between them. Germline loops: CDR1 KGHSH, CDR2 LQKENI. The CDR3 is 14 residues long. The CDR3 DNA reads as TGTGCCAGCTCACCCCTGGACTCTTCATACGAGCAGTACTTC. Residues: CASSPLDSSYEQYF.

V usage is TRBV5-6 and J usage is TRBJ2-5; 11 bases line up with TRBD2. Germline assignment: CDR1 SGHDT and CDR2 YYEEEE. J gave up 9 bases and V 0 bases, and 4 bases lay outside the gene matches. The CDR3 runs to 14 residues. The CDR3 nucleotides are TGTGCCAGCAGCTTGGTACTAGCGGGGGACGCCCAGTACTTC. Its translation is CASSLVLAGDAQYF.

The chain is built from TRBV6-5 and TRBJ1-1, with TRBD1 matching 7 bases. V dropped 5 bases and J dropped 4; count of bases not matched to a gene: 10. This CDR3 contains 15 residues. The germline V gene encodes CDR1 MNHEY and CDR2 SVGAGI. Here the CDR3 reads CASSRTGTGVTEAFF. The DNA for the CDR3 is TGTGCCAGCAGTCGGACGGGTACAGGGGTCACTGAAGCTTTCTTT.

V is TRBV7-9 and J is TRBJ2-3, with a tentative D call TRBD2 (6 bases). The CDR3 totals 12 residues. V lost 8 bases and J 2 bases, leaving 8 bases between the germline ends. The germline V gene encodes CDR1 SEHNR and CDR2 FQNEAQ (reference sequence). The CDR3 bases are TGTGCCAGCGGAGGGGTCACAGATACGCAGTATTTT. It is translated as CASGGVTDTQYF.